The 18 T cell receptor beta chains below come from one sample, sequenced in a study of T cell repertoires in cytomegalovirus infection. Each CDR3 protein gets one entry after TCRdb re-called the reads with MiXCR. Found here are around 630,000 distinct CDR3 sequences, roughly 24% of them singletons; the top ten hold 7% to 9%. Specimen: CD8+ T cells from PBMCs. Receptor source: a human donor in good health (CMV status not recorded). Some clones in this sample may be carry-over from other donors' samples.

This clonotype came up once. This may arise from a read error, as a much more abundant clone is one base away. The CDR3 nucleotides are TGTGCCAGCAGCCCCGGACGGGGGGCGAACAATGAGCAGTTCTTC. The encoded protein is CASSPGRGANNEQFF. This chain uses TRBV7-8 with TRBJ2-1, with D maybe TRBD2 (7 bases). Trimming removed 5 bases from V and 5 bases from J, with 16 bases in between. Germline V gene data show CDR1 as SGHVS and CDR2 as FQNEAQ. This CDR3 spans 15 amino acids.

The chain carries TRBV20-1 and TRBJ2-1; 9 bases line up with TRBD2. The CDR3 has 14 residues. V dropped 5 bases and J dropped 2; count of bases not matched to a gene: 4. Looked up from germline, CDR1 is DFQATT and CDR2 is SNEGSKA (reference sequence). DNA for the CDR3: TGCAGTGCTGAGAGCGGGGGGACCTACAATGAGCAGTTCTTC. It translates to CSAESGGTYNEQFF.

Concerning this clonotype: At one end, the junction sequence differs from germline, possibly due to a read error. The V and J genes are TRBV11-2 and TRBJ2-3, with 8 bases aligning to TRBD1. Germline CDR1 SGHAT, CDR2 FQNNGV. The CDR3 runs 15 residues. CDR3 DNA: TGTGCCGGCAGCTTCAGGGGGCGACGCACAGATACGCAGTATTTT. It yields the protein CAGSFRGRRTDTQYF.

At least ten counts were recorded for this clonotype. The chain has TRBV12-5 and TRBJ2-1; D might be TRBD2 (6 bases). Trimming removed 5 bases from V and 4 bases from J, with 15 bases in between. Per germline, CDR1 LGHNT and CDR2 FRNRAP. The CDR3 is 15 amino acids. The CDR3 DNA sequence: TGTGCTAGTGGTCCGGGGGTGGGGAGATACAATGAGCAGTTCTTC. Protein: CASGPGVGRYNEQFF.

This clonotype turned up a few times. V is TRBV12-3 or TRBV12-4 and J is TRBJ1-1, with 9 bases that match TRBD1. J gave up 4 bases and V 7 bases, and 4 bases lay outside the gene matches. The CDR3 is 13 residues long. The DNA for the CDR3 is TGTGCCAGCATTGAGACAGGGGGCACTGAAGCTTTCTTT. Translating it yields CASIETGGTEAFF.

There are a few counts of this clonotype. The rearrangement links TRBV11-2 to TRBJ2-5; 11 bases are a match to TRBD1. This CDR3 region has 17 residues. In germline, CDR1 is SGHAT, CDR2 FQNNGV. V lost 5 bases to trimming and J lost 2 bases; unmatched junction nucleotides: 10. DNA of the CDR3: TGTGCCAGCAGCCCCGTCGGACAGGGGGCGCGACAAGAGACCCAGTACTTC. Its translation is CASSPVGQGARQETQYF.

This clonotype was found a few times. This chain uses TRBV7-6 with TRBJ2-1, with 7 positions matching TRBD2. There are 14 residues in the CDR3. After removal of 2 bases from V and 9 bases from J, the junction contained 7 bases not matched to a gene. CDR1 and CDR2 (germline): SGHVS, FNYEAQ. The CDR3 bases are TGTGCCAGCAGCTTAAAGATGGGGGGGGGTGAGCAGTTCTTC. Translated: CASSLKMGGGEQFF.

Points on this clonotype: With a much larger clone just one base away, this may be a read error. The chain carries TRBV12-3 or TRBV12-4 and TRBJ2-4; maybe TRBD1 (7 bases). The V and J ends lost 3 bases and 2 bases respectively, with 23 bases between them. The CDR3 has 19 amino acids. CDR3 sequence reads: CASSLRDRDTIPTKNIQYF. CDR3 in DNA: TGTGCCAGCAGTTTGCGGGACAGAGACACAATCCCCACCAAAAACATTCAGTACTTC.

The sample holds many counts of this clonotype. The chain links TRBV7-9 to TRBJ1-2; possibly TRBD1 for D (6 bases). Germline assignment: CDR1 SEHNR and CDR2 FQNEAQ (reference sequence). This CDR3 comprises 20 residues. V was trimmed by 4 bases and J by 0 bases, leaving 27 bases between them. CDR3 protein: CASSSPQGGRDISSNYGYTF. In DNA form, the CDR3 reads TGTGCCAGCAGCTCCCCCCAAGGGGGTCGGGACATATCATCTAACTATGGCTACACCTTC.

This clonotype was picked up many times. V is TRBV7-6 and J is TRBJ2-7; D perhaps matches TRBD2 (7 bases). The CDR3 runs 14 residues. The germline V gene has CDR1 SGHVS and CDR2 FNYEAQ. Trimming shortened V by 1 base and J by 5 bases, and 12 bases separated the two germline ends. CDR3 in amino acids: CASSLVAGDNEQYF. Written as DNA, the CDR3 is TGTGCCAGCAGCTTAGTGGCGGGGGACAACGAGCAGTACTTC.

The genes are TRBV4-2 and TRBJ2-7; D is tentatively TRBD1 or TRBD2 (5 bases each). From germline, CDR1 is LGHNA and CDR2 YNFKEQ. CDR3 size: 15 residues. Deletions cut 8 bases from V and 7 bases from J, with 24 bases between. CDR3 region: CASSATSSGLKEQYF. The CDR3 DNA reads TGTGCCAGCTCAGCCACCTCGTCGGGGCTAAAGGAGCAGTACTTC.

The chain combines TRBV2 with TRBJ2-2, with D maybe TRBD1 (5 bases). The CDR3 is 13 amino acids. V dropped 6 bases and J dropped 5 bases, with 10 bases sitting between them. The germline CDR1 and CDR2 sequences are SNHLY and FYNNEI. CDR3 in amino acids: CASRGVTTGELFF. The CDR3, as DNA: TGTGCCAGCAGAGGGGTAACGACCGGGGAGCTGTTTTTT.

The chain couples TRBV6-2 or TRBV6-3 to TRBJ2-1; TRBD1 is a possible D gene (5 bases). The length of the CDR3 is 16 residues. Germline CDR1 reads MNHEY; CDR2 reads SVGEGT. Trimming removed 5 bases at V and 9 bases at J, with 23 bases between. The CDR3 spells CASSPPKGPVFGEQFF. The CDR3 DNA reads as TGTGCCAGCAGTCCCCCCAAGGGGCCGGTCTTTGGTGAGCAGTTCTTC.

The V call is TRBV15, the J call TRBJ2-7, with D uncertain. The CDR3 is made up of 12 amino acids. Germline V gives CDR1 LNHNV, CDR2 YYDKDF (reference sequence). Trimming cost V 6 bases and J 3 bases, with 9 bases left between them. The CDR3 spells CATRQSGYEQYF. As DNA, the CDR3 is TGTGCCACCAGACAGTCGGGCTACGAGCAGTACTTC.

The chain has TRBV7-9 and TRBJ2-1, with 15 nucleotides matching TRBD2. J lost 2 bases, V lost 5 bases, and 4 bases had no gene match. This CDR3 region has 17 residues. Looked up from germline, CDR1 is SEHNR and CDR2 is FQNEAQ (reference sequence). CDR3 sequence: CASSHGTSGGTYNEQFF. The CDR3 nucleotides are TGTGCCAGCAGCCACGGGACTAGCGGGGGGACCTACAATGAGCAGTTCTTC.

The rearrangement uses TRBV28 and TRBJ2-1; weak D call: TRBD1 (6 bases). CDR1 is MDHEN and CDR2 is SYDVKM in the germline V gene. This CDR3 is 16 amino acids long. V lost 6 bases and J lost 3, with 18 bases in between. In nucleotides, the CDR3 is TGTGCCAGCAGCCCCGATCGGACAGTTTACTACAATGAGCAGTTCTTC. Its protein is CASSPDRTVYYNEQFF. The complete variable domain, with remaining parts taken from reference TRBV28 and TRBJ2-1, reads DVKVTQSSRYLVKRTGEKVFLECVQDMDHENMFWYRQDPGLGLRLIYFSYDVKMKEKGDIPEGYSVSREKKERFSLILESASTNQTSMYLCASSPDRTVYYNEQFFGPGTRLTVL.

In this sample, this clonotype turned up a few times. This chain links TRBV12-3 or TRBV12-4 with TRBJ2-1; 9 nucleotides agree with TRBD1. Germline trimming cut 6 bases from V and 0 bases from J; bases unmatched to any gene: 15. There are 19 residues in the CDR3. CDR3 bases: TGTGCCAGCAGGGGTACAGGGGGCGCTTACTCCGGCTCCTACAATGAGCAGTTCTTC. It is translated as CASRGTGGAYSGSYNEQFF.

This clonotype has a count of ten or more. The rearrangement links TRBV7-6 to TRBJ2-7; D is ambiguous. The germline V gene has CDR1 SGHVS and CDR2 FNYEAQ. Deletions cut 4 bases from V and 0 bases from J, with 7 bases between. The CDR3 consists of 13 residues. Here the CDR3 reads CASSSTLSYEQYF. CDR3 bases: TGTGCCAGCAGCTCTACCCTCTCCTACGAGCAGTACTTC.